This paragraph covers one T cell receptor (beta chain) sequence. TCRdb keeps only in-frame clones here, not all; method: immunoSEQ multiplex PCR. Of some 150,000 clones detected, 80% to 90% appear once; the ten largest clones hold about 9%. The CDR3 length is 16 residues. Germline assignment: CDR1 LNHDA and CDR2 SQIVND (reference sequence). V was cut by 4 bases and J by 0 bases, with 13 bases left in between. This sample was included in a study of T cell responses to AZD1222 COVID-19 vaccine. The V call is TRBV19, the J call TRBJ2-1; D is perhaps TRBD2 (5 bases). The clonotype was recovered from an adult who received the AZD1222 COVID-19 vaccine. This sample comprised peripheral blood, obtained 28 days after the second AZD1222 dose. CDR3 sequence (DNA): TGTGCCAGTAGTAGGAGCGGTGCCAGCTCCTACAATGAGCAGTTCTTC. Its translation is CASSRSGASSYNEQFF.